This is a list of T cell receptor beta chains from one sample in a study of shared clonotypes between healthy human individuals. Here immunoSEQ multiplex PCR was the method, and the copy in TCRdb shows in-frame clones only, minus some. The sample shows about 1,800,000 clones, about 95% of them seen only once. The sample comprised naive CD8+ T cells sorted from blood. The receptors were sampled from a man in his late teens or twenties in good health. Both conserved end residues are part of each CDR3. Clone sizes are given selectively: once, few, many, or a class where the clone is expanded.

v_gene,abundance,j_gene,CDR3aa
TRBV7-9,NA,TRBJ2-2,CASSGTGGVQTGELFF
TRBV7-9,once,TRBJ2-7,CASSLRGSYEQYF
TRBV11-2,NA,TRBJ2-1,CASSLAAGVYNEQFF
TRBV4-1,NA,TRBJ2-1,CASSQVMEGRDEQFF
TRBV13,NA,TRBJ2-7,CASSLSITHEQYF
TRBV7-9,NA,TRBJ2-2,CARAPGNTGELFF
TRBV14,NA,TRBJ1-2,CASSQGWGSYGYTF
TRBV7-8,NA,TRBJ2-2,CASSSSGGHTGELFF
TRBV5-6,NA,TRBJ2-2,CASSLAPGELFF
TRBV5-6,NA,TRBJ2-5,CASSSWAGVMETQYF
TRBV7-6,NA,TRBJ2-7,CASSLERWASGNYEQYF
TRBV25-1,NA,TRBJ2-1,CASSEWPRDEQFF
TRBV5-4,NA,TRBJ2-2,CASRRGDTGELFF
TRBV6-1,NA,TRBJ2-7,CASSPRLNYEQYF